Listed below are T cell receptor beta chains from one sample, sequenced in a study of Ad26.COV2.S vaccination and SARS-CoV-2 variants. Clones were sequenced by immunoSEQ multiplex PCR, and TCRdb holds only the in-frame ones, with some missing. The sample has 300,000 to 350,000 clones; 70% to 90% are singletons. Sequenced material: peripheral blood, taken in a trial of Ad26.COV2.S vaccine versus placebo. These receptors were obtained from a person aged 18 to 65 who received the Ad26.COV2.S COVID-19 vaccine or a placebo. The CDR3 runs from the conserved cysteine through the conserved F or W. Fields, in order: clone size, J gene, V gene, D gene, CDR3 DNA, CDR3 protein. D genes are given only for firm matches. Size values are once, few and many counts, or a class for expanded clones, and some rows have none.

>once|TRBJ1-4|TRBV5-1|TRBD1
TGCGCCAGCAGATCTGGACAGGTAGATAATGAAAAACTGTTTTTT
CASRSGQVDNEKLFF
>few|TRBJ2-7|TRBV5-1|TRBD2
TGCGCCAGCAGGAGACTAGCCGATTCTTACGAGCAGTACTTC
CASRRLADSYEQYF
>-|TRBJ2-3|TRBV5-1|TRBD2
TGCGCCAGCAGCTTGGTCGTTCGGGCGCTAGCGGGGGGATATCGGGCATCGGATACGCAGTATTTT
CASSLVVRALAGGYRASDTQYF
>-|TRBJ2-3|TRBV24-1|-
TGTGCCACCAGTGAGGGGGGGCTGGCAGATACGCAGTATTTT
CATSEGGLADTQYF
>-|TRBJ1-1|TRBV18|-
TGTGCCAGCTCACCGAATAAGTTGAACACTGAAGCTTTCTTT
CASSPNKLNTEAFF
>-|TRBJ2-1|TRBV27|TRBD2
TGTGCCAGCAGATACGGGACTAGCGGGACGGGTGAGCAGTTCTTC
CASRYGTSGTGEQFF
>-|TRBJ1-2|TRBV7-9|-
TGTGCCAGCAGCTTAGTTCAGGGGAAGAGCTACACCTTC
CASSLVQGKSYTF
>-|TRBJ2-7|TRBV7-3|TRBD1
TGTGCCAGCAGCCGGACAGGGGTGGGATACGAGCAGTACTTC
CASSRTGVGYEQYF
>-|TRBJ2-2|TRBV4-3|TRBD2
TGCGCCAGCAGCCAAGATCACCTAGCGGGGGGAAACACCGGGGAGCTGTTTTTT
CASSQDHLAGGNTGELFF
>once|TRBJ2-5|TRBV28|TRBD2
TGTGCCAGCAGTCGGGCTGAGGATAGCGGGGTAGAGACCCAGTACTTC
CASSRAEDSGVETQYF
>-|TRBJ2-1|TRBV4-3|TRBD2
TGCGCCAGCAGCCAAGGGCTAGCGGGAGATGATGAGCAGTTCTTC
CASSQGLAGDDEQFF